This TCR beta chain is from a study of spatial heterogeneity in lung cancer. Across the study: Across the raw uncorrected reads, a unique TCR and UMI combination was observed, on average, more than ten times.

TCRdb independently ran MiXCR on the 5' RACE reads; one entry per CDR3 protein. This table has around 63,000 distinct CDR3 sequences, around 8.4% appearing once. The germline V and J ends were trimmed by 7 bases and 1 base, with 13 bases remaining between them. CDR1 is SQVTM, CDR2 ANQGSEA, per germline. This CDR3 has 13 residues. Specified time point: sample taken at primary tumor resection. No cells were sorted before sequencing. The whole RNA sequenced was extracted from tumor, nontumor lung or frozen PBMC. This clonotype was counted many times. The sequencing here drew on PBMCs, taken at surgery. The chain carries TRBV29-1 and TRBJ2-5; D possibly matches TRBD1 or TRBD2 (6 bases each). The receptor comes from a female donor with early-stage non-small cell lung cancer. The CDR3 loop is CSAGGGSQETQYF. CDR3 in DNA: TGCAGCGCCGGAGGGGGGAGCCAAGAGACCCAGTACTTC.